Listed below are T cell receptor beta chains from one sample, sequenced in a study of neurological immune-mediated disorders. In TCRdb, the 5' RACE reads were re-called with MiXCR into one record per CDR3 protein. The top ten hold less than 2.5% of the sample, which has some 78,000 distinct CDR3 sequences, 4.5% to 6.5% seen once. The sample consisted of PBMCs. The receptors originated from a woman aged 30 to 39 with multiple sclerosis. The CDR3 runs from the conserved cysteine through the conserved F or W. The order of the fields is clone size, V gene, D gene, J gene, CDR3 protein, CDR3 DNA. A D gene is named only where the DNA matches it firmly. Expanded clones get a size class; other rows say once, few or many, or leave the size out.

>many|TRBV28|TRBD1|TRBJ2-5
CASSDRAEETQYF
TGTGCCAGCAGCGACAGGGCCGAGGAGACCCAGTACTTC
>-|TRBV15|-|TRBJ1-3
CATSRDRGTGNTIYF
TGTGCCACCAGCAGAGATCGGGGTACGGGAAACACCATATATTTT
>many|TRBV5-1|TRBD1|TRBJ2-2
CASSLGDRATGELFF
TGCGCCAGCAGCTTGGGGGACAGGGCCACCGGGGAGCTGTTTTTT
>many|TRBV12-3/TRBV12-4|-|TRBJ1-1
CASSLGQGGEAFF
TGTGCCAGCAGTTTGGGGCAGGGTGGTGAAGCTTTCTTT
>-|TRBV5-1|-|TRBJ2-2
CASTQSWANTGELFF
TGCGCCAGCACCCAGTCATGGGCGAACACCGGGGAGCTGTTTTTT
>many|TRBV15|-|TRBJ1-2
CATSSILVPGYTF
TGTGCCACCAGCAGCATCTTGGTTCCTGGCTACACCTTC
>many|TRBV12-3/TRBV12-4|-|TRBJ2-1
CASSFQESNEQFF
TGTGCCAGCAGTTTTCAGGAATCCAATGAGCAGTTCTTC
>many|TRBV3-1|TRBD2|TRBJ2-1
CASSAGLAGVWGEQFF
TGTGCCAGCAGCGCCGGACTAGCGGGAGTCTGGGGTGAGCAGTTCTTC
>many|TRBV2|-|TRBJ1-6
CASSIQRNNSPLHF
TGTGCCAGCAGTATCCAGAGAAATAATTCACCCCTCCACTTT
>many|TRBV9|-|TRBJ1-6
CASSGTAADSPLHF
TGTGCCAGCAGCGGTACAGCTGCAGATTCACCCCTCCACTTT
>many|TRBV20-1|TRBD2|TRBJ2-7
CSALTGGLAGYEQYF
TGCAGTGCCCTCACCGGGGGACTAGCGGGCTACGAGCAGTACTTC
>many|TRBV5-1|-|TRBJ2-3
CASNPGQQSTDTQYF
TGCGCCAGCAACCCAGGACAGCAGAGCACAGATACGCAGTATTTT
>many|TRBV5-1|-|TRBJ2-1
CASSLVVGPTGNEQFF
TGCGCCAGCAGCTTGGTCGTGGGCCCGACGGGGAATGAGCAGTTCTTC